Described below is a single TCR beta chain sequence and its context. The antigen remains unidentified. This entry is derived from a study of T cells in localized non-small cell lung cancer. Generated by immunoSEQ multiplex PCR, the TCRdb table keeps only in-frame clones and is missing some. The sample shows 25,000 to 35,000 clones, about four fifths of them seen only once. Study-wide findings and caveats: Greater T cell density in blood accompanied longer overall survival. Uninvolved neighboring lung showed the greatest T cell clonality, exceeding tumor. Adjacent lung held a median roughly 50 of the top 100 tumor clones. Heterogeneity remains possible because sequencing was limited to only one tumor region.

This TCR came from a male donor older than 55 with stage III squamous cell lung carcinoma. The sequencing here drew on peripheral blood, taken before any cancer treatment.

The CDR3 spells CASSMGWQGAVQPQHF. CDR3 sequence (DNA): TGTGCCAGTAGTATGGGATGGCAGGGGGCCGTTCAGCCCCAGCATTTT. The rearrangement uses TRBV19 and TRBJ1-5; the match to TRBD1 covers 8 bases. Germline V gives CDR1 LNHDA, CDR2 SQIVND (reference sequence). J was trimmed by 6 bases and V by 3 bases; bases with no gene match: 10. This CDR3 comprises 16 residues.